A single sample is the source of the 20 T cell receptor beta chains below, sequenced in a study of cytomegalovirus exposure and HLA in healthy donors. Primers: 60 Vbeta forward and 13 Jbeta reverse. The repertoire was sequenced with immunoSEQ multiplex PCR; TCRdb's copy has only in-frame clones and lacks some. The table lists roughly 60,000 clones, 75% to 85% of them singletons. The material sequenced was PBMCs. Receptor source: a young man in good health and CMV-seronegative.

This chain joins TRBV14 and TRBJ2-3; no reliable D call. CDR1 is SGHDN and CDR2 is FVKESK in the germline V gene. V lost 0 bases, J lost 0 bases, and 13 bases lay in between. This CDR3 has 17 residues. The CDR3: CASSQDGHSLSTDTQYF. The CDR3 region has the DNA TGTGCCAGCAGCCAAGATGGCCACAGTCTCAGCACAGATACGCAGTATTTT.

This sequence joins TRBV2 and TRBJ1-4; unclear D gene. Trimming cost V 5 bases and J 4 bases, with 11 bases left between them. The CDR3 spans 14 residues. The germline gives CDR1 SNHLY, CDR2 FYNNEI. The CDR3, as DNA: TGTGCCAGCAGTATTCCGGGATATAATGAAAAACTGTTTTTT. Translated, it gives CASSIPGYNEKLFF.

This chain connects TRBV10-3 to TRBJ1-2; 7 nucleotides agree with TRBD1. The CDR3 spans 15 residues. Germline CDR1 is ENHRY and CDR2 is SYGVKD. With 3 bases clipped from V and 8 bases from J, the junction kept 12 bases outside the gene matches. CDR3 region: CAISDTEDRVNGYTF. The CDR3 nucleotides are TGTGCCATCAGTGATACGGAAGACAGGGTTAACGGCTACACCTTC.

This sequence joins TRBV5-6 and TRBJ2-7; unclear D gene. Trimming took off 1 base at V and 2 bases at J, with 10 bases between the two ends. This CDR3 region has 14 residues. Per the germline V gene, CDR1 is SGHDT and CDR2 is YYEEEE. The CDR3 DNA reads TGTGCCAGCAGCTTGCTAAGCCCCCCCTACGAGCAGTACTTC. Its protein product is CASSLLSPPYEQYF. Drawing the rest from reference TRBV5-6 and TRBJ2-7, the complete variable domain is DAGVTQSPTHLIKTRGQQVTLRCSPKSGHDTVSWYQQALGQGPQFIFQYYEEEERQRGNFPDRFSGHQFPNYSSELNVNALLLGDSALYLCASSLLSPPYEQYFGPGTRLTVT.

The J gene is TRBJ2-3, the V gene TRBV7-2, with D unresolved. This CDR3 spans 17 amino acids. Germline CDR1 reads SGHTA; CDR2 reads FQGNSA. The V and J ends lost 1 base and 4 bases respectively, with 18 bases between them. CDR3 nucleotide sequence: TGTGCCAGCAGCTTAGGTTTATGGGCCAGGCTGGCAGATACGCAGTATTTT. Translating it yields CASSLGLWARLADTQYF.

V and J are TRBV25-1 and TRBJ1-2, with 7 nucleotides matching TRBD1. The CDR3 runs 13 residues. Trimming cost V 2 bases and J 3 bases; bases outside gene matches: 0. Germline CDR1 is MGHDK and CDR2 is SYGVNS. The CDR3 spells CASSEGQDYGYTF. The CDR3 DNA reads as TGTGCCAGCAGTGAAGGACAGGACTATGGCTACACCTTC.

CDR3 DNA: TGTGCCAGCAGCCCCCATGACAGACCCACTGAAGCTTTCTTT. Protein product: CASSPHDRPTEAFF. The V gene is TRBV9, the J gene TRBJ1-1, with D possibly TRBD1 on 5 matching bases. The CDR3 totals 14 residues. The V and J ends lost 4 bases and 4 bases respectively, with 14 bases between them. Germline lookup yields CDR1 SGDLS and CDR2 YYNGEE.

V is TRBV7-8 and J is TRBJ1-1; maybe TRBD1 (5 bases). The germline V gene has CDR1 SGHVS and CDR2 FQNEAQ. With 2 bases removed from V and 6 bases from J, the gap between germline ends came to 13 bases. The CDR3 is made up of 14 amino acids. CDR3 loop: CASSLIRGEAEAFF. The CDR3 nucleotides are TGTGCCAGCAGCTTAATTCGGGGGGAGGCTGAAGCTTTCTTT.

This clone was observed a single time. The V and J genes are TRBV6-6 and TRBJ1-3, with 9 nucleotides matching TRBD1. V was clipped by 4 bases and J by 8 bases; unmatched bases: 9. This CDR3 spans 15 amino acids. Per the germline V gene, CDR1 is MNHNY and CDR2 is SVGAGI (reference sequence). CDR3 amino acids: CASSSYRGLVDTIYF. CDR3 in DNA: TGTGCCAGCAGTTCATACAGGGGGCTCGTGGACACCATATATTTT.

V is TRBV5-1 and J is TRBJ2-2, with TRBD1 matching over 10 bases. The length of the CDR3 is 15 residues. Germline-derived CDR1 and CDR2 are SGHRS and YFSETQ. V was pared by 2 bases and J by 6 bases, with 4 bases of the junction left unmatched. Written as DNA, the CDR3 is TGCGCCAGCAGCTTAGTAGGGACAGGGGCCGGGGAGCTGTTTTTT. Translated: CASSLVGTGAGELFF.

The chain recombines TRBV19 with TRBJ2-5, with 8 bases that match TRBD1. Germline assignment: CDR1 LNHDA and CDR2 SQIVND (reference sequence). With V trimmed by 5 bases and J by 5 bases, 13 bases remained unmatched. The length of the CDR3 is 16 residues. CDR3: CASSPRTGLGLETQYF. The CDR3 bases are TGTGCCAGTAGTCCCAGGACAGGGCTCGGTTTGGAGACCCAGTACTTC.

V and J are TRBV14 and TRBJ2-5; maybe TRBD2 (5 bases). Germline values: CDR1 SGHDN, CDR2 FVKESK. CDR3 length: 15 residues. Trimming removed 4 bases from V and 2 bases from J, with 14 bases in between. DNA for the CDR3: TGTGCCAGCAGCCGACGCCGGGGTCTACAAGAGACCCAGTACTTC. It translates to CASSRRRGLQETQYF. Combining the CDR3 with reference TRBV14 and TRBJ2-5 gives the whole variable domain EAGVTQFPSHSVIEKGQTVTLRCDPISGHDNLYWYRRVMGKEIKFLLHFVKESKQDESGMPNNRFLAERTGGTYSTLKVQPAELEDSGVYFCASSRRRGLQETQYFGPGTRLLVL.

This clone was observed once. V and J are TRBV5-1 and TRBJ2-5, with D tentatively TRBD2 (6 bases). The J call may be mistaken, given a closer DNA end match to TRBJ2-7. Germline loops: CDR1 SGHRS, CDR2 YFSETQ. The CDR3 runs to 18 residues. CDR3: CASSLGLGLTVPSYEQYF. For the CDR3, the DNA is TGCGCCAGCAGCTTGGGACTAGGATTAACGGTGCCGTCCTACGAGCAGTACTTC.

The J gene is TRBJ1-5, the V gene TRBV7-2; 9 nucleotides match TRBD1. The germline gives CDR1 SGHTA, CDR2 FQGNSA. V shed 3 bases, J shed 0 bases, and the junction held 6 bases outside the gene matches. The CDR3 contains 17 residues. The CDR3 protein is CASSLSPGQGSNQPQHF. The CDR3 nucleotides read TGTGCCAGCAGCTTGAGCCCGGGACAGGGTAGCAATCAGCCCCAGCATTTT.

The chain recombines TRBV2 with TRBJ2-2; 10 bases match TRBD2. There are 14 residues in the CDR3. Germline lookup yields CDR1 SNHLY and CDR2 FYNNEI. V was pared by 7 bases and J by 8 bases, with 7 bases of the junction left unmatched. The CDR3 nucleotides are TGTGCCAGCAACCTAGCGGGAGAGGAAGGGGAGCTGTTTTTT. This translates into CASNLAGEEGELFF.

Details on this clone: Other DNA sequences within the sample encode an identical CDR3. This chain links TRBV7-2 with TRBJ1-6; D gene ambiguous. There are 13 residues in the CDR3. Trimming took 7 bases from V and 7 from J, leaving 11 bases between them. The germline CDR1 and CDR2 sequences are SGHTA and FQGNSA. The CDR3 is CASNTGFNSPLHF. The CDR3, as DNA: TGTGCCAGCAACACGGGTTTCAATTCACCCCTCCACTTT.

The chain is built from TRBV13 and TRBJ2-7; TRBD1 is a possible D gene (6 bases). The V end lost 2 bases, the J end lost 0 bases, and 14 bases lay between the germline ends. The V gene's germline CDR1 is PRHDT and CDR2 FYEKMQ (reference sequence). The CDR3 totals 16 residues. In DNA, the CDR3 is TGTGCCAGCAGCTTAACTCCGGGACAACTCTCCTACGAGCAGTACTTC. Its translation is CASSLTPGQLSYEQYF.

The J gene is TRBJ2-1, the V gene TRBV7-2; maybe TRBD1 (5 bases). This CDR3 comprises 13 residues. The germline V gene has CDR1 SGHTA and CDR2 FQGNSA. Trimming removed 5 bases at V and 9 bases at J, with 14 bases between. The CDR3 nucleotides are TGTGCCAGCAGCCGAAACCAGGGCGGTGAGCAGTTCTTC. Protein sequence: CASSRNQGGEQFF.

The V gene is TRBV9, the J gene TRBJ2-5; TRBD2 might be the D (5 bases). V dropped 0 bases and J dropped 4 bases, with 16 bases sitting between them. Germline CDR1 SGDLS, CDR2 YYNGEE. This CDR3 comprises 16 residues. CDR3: CASSVDPGVMGETQYF. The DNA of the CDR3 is TGTGCCAGCAGCGTAGACCCCGGGGTAATGGGAGAGACCCAGTACTTC.

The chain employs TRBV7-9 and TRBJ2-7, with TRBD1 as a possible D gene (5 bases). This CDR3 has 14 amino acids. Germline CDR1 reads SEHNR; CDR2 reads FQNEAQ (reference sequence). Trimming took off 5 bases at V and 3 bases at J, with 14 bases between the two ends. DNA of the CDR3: TGTGCCAGCAGCACCTCGGACAAATACTACGAGCAGTACTTC. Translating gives CASSTSDKYYEQYF.